Listed below are T cell receptor beta chains from one sample, sequenced in a study of T-cell reconstitution after alpha-beta-depleted transplantation in children. A single record per CDR3 protein comes from TCRdb applying MiXCR to the PCR reads. The table shows a few hundred thousand distinct CDR3 sequences, with roughly a quarter occurring only once. The input for sequencing was PBMCs, taken before TCRalphabeta/CD19-depleted stem cell transplant. All receptors come from a boy in the first two years of life with Wiskott-Aldrich syndrome, due to receive a stem cell transplant. The CDR3 runs from the conserved cysteine through the conserved F or W. Fields, in order: clone size, V gene, J gene, CDR3 protein. Some rows mark clone size as missing; the rest say once, few, many or name a class of expanded clone.

>-|TRBV11-2|TRBJ2-1
CASSFPTAYNNEQFF
>-|TRBV27|TRBJ2-1
CASRLGRWGGSASFF
>few|TRBV5-1|TRBJ2-1
CASSSSGPPAHEQFF
>-|TRBV5-4|TRBJ2-3
CASSLAGPITDTQYF
>few|TRBV25-1|TRBJ2-7
CASSGTGGGEQYF
>few|TRBV20-1|TRBJ2-1
CSARDDLGYNEQFF
>few|TRBV10-3|TRBJ2-5
CAISAQGRDGETQYF
>-|TRBV11-2|TRBJ2-7
CASSTRRDSWIRSSYEQYF
>-|TRBV6-1|TRBJ2-5
CASSTRSGRETQYF
>few|TRBV28|TRBJ1-4
CASILVIGNEKLFF
>few|TRBV5-1|TRBJ2-5
CASSFGDEETQYF
>-|TRBV6-1|TRBJ1-1
CASSRGAAGDTEAFF
>-|TRBV24-1|TRBJ2-1
CATSDAGRYNEQFF
>-|TRBV10-3|TRBJ2-4
CAISELAGVGNIQYF
>-|TRBV15|TRBJ1-2
CATSRAGGYGYTF
>once|TRBV2|TRBJ2-1
CASRPGLAGGWEQFF
>few|TRBV9|TRBJ2-5
CASSAGLAGAETQYF
>-|TRBV6-7|TRBJ2-1
CASCFPTSGMANYNEQFF
>-|TRBV2|TRBJ2-3
CANGRTSTDTQYF
>few|TRBV5-1|TRBJ1-1
CASSRGTENTEAFF
>-|TRBV29-1|TRBJ2-1
CSVDLAGYNEQFF
>-|TRBV12-3/TRBV12-4|TRBJ2-3
CASRPAGPSTDTQYF
>-|TRBV28|TRBJ2-2
CASSFLRLPTGELFF
>few|TRBV7-9|TRBJ2-7
CASRHTEKPFYEQYF
>-|TRBV5-6|TRBJ1-5
CASSLLGGYQPQHF
>-|TRBV30|TRBJ1-1
CACYRGKANTEAFF
>few|TRBV20-1|TRBJ2-7
CSARVIYEQYF
>once|TRBV7-6|TRBJ2-3
CVSSLGLETDTQYF
>-|TRBV7-2|TRBJ2-1
CASSSRGRKQFF